This TCR beta chain comes out of a study of T cell responses to AZD1222 COVID-19 vaccine. Method: immunoSEQ multiplex PCR; TCRdb's copy keeps in-frame clones and lacks some. The sample has about 170,000 clones, over 85% seen once. Germline CDR1 is SGHTS and CDR2 is YDEGEE. The CDR3 covers 14 residues. Between the trimmed V and J ends, which lost 2 bases and 4 bases, there was a span of 12 bases. Sample: peripheral blood, taken on day 0 of AZD1222 vaccination. The V gene is TRBV5-8, the J gene TRBJ2-5, with D tentatively TRBD2 (5 bases). This receptor was obtained from an adult in good health. The CDR3 protein is CASSFRGPGETQYF. CDR3 nucleotides: TGTGCCAGCAGCTTCCGAGGGCCGGGAGAGACCCAGTACTTC.